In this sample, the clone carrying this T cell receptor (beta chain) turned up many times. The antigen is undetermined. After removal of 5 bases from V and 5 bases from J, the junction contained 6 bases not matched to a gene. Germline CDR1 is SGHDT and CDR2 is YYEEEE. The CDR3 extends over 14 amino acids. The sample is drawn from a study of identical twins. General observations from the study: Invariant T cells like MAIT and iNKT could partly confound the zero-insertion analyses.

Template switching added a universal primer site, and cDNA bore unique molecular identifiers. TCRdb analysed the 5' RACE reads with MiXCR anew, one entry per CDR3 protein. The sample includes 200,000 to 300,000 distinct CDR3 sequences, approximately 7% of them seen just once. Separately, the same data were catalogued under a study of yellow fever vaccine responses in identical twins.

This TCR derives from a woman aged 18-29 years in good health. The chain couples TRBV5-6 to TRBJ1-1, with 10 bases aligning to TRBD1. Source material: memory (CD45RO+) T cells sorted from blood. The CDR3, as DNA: TGTGCCAGCAGAGACAGGGGGCTAGGAACTGAAGCTTTCTTT. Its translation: CASRDRGLGTEAFF.